The 15 T cell receptor beta chains below were found in one sample sequenced in a study of control samples from healthy donors and cancer patients (dated by TCRdb to 2020 to 2022). Library construction relied on the immunoSEQ multiplex PCR assay. Held by TCRdb, this immuneACCESS table contains in-frame sequences only and omits some clones. Under half of the omission traces to an unresolved V gene where checked; the cause of the rest is unknown. The table for this sample lists about 160,000 clones; approximately 96% of them were counted only once. In total, the top ten clones hold 8.5% of the sample. Sequenced input: blood. Receptors originate from a woman between 35 and 50 years old in good health.

This clone occurred once. This rearrangement joins TRBV19 to TRBJ2-1; 14 bases align to TRBD2. The junction had 15 bases not matched to a gene; V was cut back by 3 bases and J by 5 bases. The CDR3 loop spans 20 amino acids. Per germline, CDR1 LNHDA and CDR2 SQIVND (reference sequence). CDR3 loop: CASSMMPGLAGVGSNNEQFF. The CDR3 DNA sequence: TGTGCCAGTAGTATGATGCCGGGACTAGCGGGAGTGGGGTCTAACAATGAGCAGTTCTTC. The full variable domain, with the rest looked up from reference TRBV19 and TRBJ2-1, is DGGITQSPKYLFRKEGQNVTLSCEQNLNHDAMYWYRQDPGQGLRLIYYSQIVNDFQKGDIAEGYSVSREKKESFPLTVTSAQKNPTAFYLCASSMMPGLAGVGSNNEQFFGPGTRLTVL.

The genes are TRBV6-1 and TRBJ1-4; TRBD1 agrees at 8 bases. Looked up from germline, CDR1 is MNHNS and CDR2 is SASEGT. The CDR3 spans 16 residues. V lost 0 bases to trimming and J lost 7 bases; unmatched junction nucleotides: 7. CDR3: CASSEALRTGSEKLFF. The DNA of the CDR3 is TGTGCCAGCAGTGAAGCACTAAGGACAGGGAGTGAAAAACTGTTTTTT.

The chain recombines TRBV19 with TRBJ2-1; the match to TRBD2 covers 12 bases. J was trimmed by 13 bases and V by 3 bases; bases with no gene match: 13. Germline V gives CDR1 LNHDA, CDR2 SQIVND (reference sequence). The CDR3 has 16 residues. CDR3 amino acids: CASSIYPQTSGRHQFF. The DNA of the CDR3 is TGTGCCAGTAGTATCTATCCCCAAACTAGCGGGAGGCATCAGTTCTTC.

The chain is built from TRBV27 and TRBJ1-6, with 9 nucleotides matching TRBD1. CDR1 and CDR2 (germline): MNHEY, SMNVEV (reference sequence). The CDR3 runs to 15 residues. The trim removed 5 bases at V and 13 bases at J, leaving 12 bases unmatched. The CDR3 sequence: CASSPSGQGGNPLHF. The CDR3 region has the DNA TGTGCCAGCAGTCCCTCGGGACAGGGAGGGAACCCCCTCCACTTT.

The rearrangement joins TRBV27 to TRBJ2-2, with TRBD1 matching over 11 bases. Trimming at V came to 7 bases and at J to 7 bases, leaving 14 bases not matched to a gene. Germline V gives CDR1 MNHEY, CDR2 SMNVEV (reference sequence). CDR3 length equals 17 residues. CDR3 residues: CASTRGPGQGEGGELFF. CDR3 in DNA: TGTGCCAGCACGAGGGGACCGGGACAGGGGGAGGGCGGGGAGCTGTTTTTT.

The genes are TRBV18 and TRBJ2-7; 8 positions agree with TRBD1. This CDR3 spans 14 amino acids. V lost 5 bases, J lost 1 base, and 4 bases stayed unmatched. Germline V CDR1 and CDR2: KGHSH, LQKENI. CDR3 DNA sequence: TGTGCCAGCTCAACCAGGACAGGGTCCTACGAGCAGTACTTC. Amino acid sequence: CASSTRTGSYEQYF.

The chain combines TRBV7-2 with TRBJ1-1, with TRBD1 matching over 9 bases. Germline CDR1 SGHTA, CDR2 FQGNSA. The V and J ends lost 3 bases and 5 bases, in that order; junction bases with no gene match: 4. CDR3 size: 14 residues. CDR3 coding DNA: TGTGCCAGCAGCTTCGGACAGGGGAGTACTGAAGCTTTCTTT. Protein sequence: CASSFGQGSTEAFF.

The V and J genes are TRBV6-6 and TRBJ2-7; D is uncertain. Trimming left V 5 bases short and J 6 bases short, with 14 bases between. The V gene's germline CDR1 is MNHNY and CDR2 SVGAGI (reference sequence). CDR3 length: 13 residues. The CDR3 coding sequence is TGTGCCAGCAGTCCCATCCAAGGTGGCGAGCAGTACTTC. Its translation is CASSPIQGGEQYF.

This chain joins TRBV9 and TRBJ1-3; D call uncertain. Trimming took off 4 bases at V and 0 bases at J, with 11 bases between the two ends. The CDR3 loop spans 15 amino acids. Looked up from germline, CDR1 is SGDLS and CDR2 is YYNGEE. CDR3 DNA: TGTGCCAGCAGCCCGCGGCTAGGCTCTGGAAACACCATATATTTT. It yields the protein CASSPRLGSGNTIYF. Filled out from reference TRBV9 and TRBJ1-3, the complete variable domain reads DSGVTQTPKHLITATGQRVTLRCSPRSGDLSVYWYQQSLDQGLQFLIQYYNGEERAKGNILERFSAQQFPDLHSELNLSSLELGDSALYFCASSPRLGSGNTIYFGEGSWLTVV.

This rearrangement joins TRBV5-5 to TRBJ1-4; D remains unclear. Germline values: CDR1 SGHKS, CDR2 YYEKEE (reference sequence). Trimming removed 7 bases at V and 1 base at J, with 14 bases between. The CDR3 has 15 residues. Here the CDR3 DNA reads TGTGCCAGCTCCAGTCCCATTAAAACTAATGAAAAACTGTTTTTT. It codes for CASSSPIKTNEKLFF.

The chain is built from TRBV15 and TRBJ2-1, with 11 bases lining up with TRBD2. The germline V gene has CDR1 LNHNV and CDR2 YYDKDF (reference sequence). V lost 0 bases and J lost 13; bases outside the gene matches: 14. The CDR3 is 17 amino acids. The chain's CDR3 is CATSRDQGLAGGLEQFF. The CDR3 DNA follows: TGTGCCACCAGCAGAGATCAGGGCCTAGCGGGAGGCCTAGAACAGTTCTTC.

This clone was seen a single time. The chain carries TRBV18 and TRBJ1-6; D not resolved. V was trimmed by 0 bases and J by 7 bases, leaving 25 bases between them. This CDR3 contains 20 residues. Germline V gene sequence: CDR1 KGHSH, CDR2 LQKENI. CDR3 in DNA: TGTGCCAGCTCACCACCAGGCGTCACGCGGACTGGGATGAGGAATTCACCCCTCCACTTT. Amino acid sequence: CASSPPGVTRTGMRNSPLHF.

The gene calls are TRBV20-1 and TRBJ1-2; TRBD1 matches 7 bases. CDR3 length: 15 amino acids. Per germline, CDR1 DFQATT and CDR2 SNEGSKA (reference sequence). V lost 3 bases, J lost 1 base, and 8 bases stayed unmatched. The CDR3 coding sequence is TGCAGTGCTAGTAGATCAGGGGGAATTAACTATGGCTACACCTTC. As protein: CSASRSGGINYGYTF.

Here the CDR3 reads CASSGRQGSRQPQHF. CDR3 coding DNA: TGTGCCAGCAGTGGAAGACAGGGAAGTCGTCAGCCCCAGCATTTT. The chain employs TRBV27 and TRBJ1-5, with 7 bases matching TRBD1. The germline gives CDR1 MNHEY, CDR2 SMNVEV (reference sequence). The V and J ends lost 5 bases and 6 bases, in that order; junction bases with no gene match: 10. This CDR3 spans 15 amino acids.

The chain links TRBV3-1 (or the pseudogene TRBV3-2) to TRBJ2-4; D gene uncertain. The germline CDR1 and CDR2 sequences are LGHDT and YNNKEL (reference sequence). The CDR3 is 13 amino acids. The V gene lost 8 bases and the J gene lost 3 bases, with 11 bases spanning the gap. DNA of the CDR3: TGTGCCAGCGCCCAACTGAGCAAAAACATTCAGTACTTC. As protein: CASAQLSKNIQYF.